The 9 T cell receptor beta chains presented below share a single source sample, sequenced in a study of Ad26.COV2.S vaccination and SARS-CoV-2 variants. Treatment reported: about 20 received Ad26.COV2.S at low or high dose, single or two shots; about 5 received placebo; per-sample allocation not given. Sampling was done on day 63 after the first vaccine or placebo injection. The method was immunoSEQ multiplex PCR; TCRdb's version includes in-frame clones alone and lacks a portion of them. The repertoire holds a few hundred thousand clones, with over 80% as singletons. This specimen was peripheral blood, taken in a trial of Ad26.COV2.S vaccine versus placebo. These receptors all stem from a person between 18 and 65 years old who received the Ad26.COV2.S COVID-19 vaccine or a placebo.

The chain has TRBV12-5 and TRBJ1-1, with D perhaps matching TRBD1 (5 bases). CDR1 and CDR2 from the germline V gene are LGHNT and FRNRAP. V lost 6 bases and J lost 7, with 15 bases in between. CDR3 size: 13 residues. CDR3 sequence: CASGAWGIYEAFF. Here the CDR3 DNA reads TGTGCTAGTGGGGCGTGGGGGATCTATGAAGCTTTCTTT.

The J gene is TRBJ2-7, the V gene TRBV28, with a weak D call TRBD2 (8 bases). The V end lost 5 bases, the J end lost 2 bases, and 16 bases lay between the germline ends. Germline CDR1 is MDHEN and CDR2 is SYDVKM. This CDR3 region has 15 residues. The CDR3 sequence is CASSSPGRGPYEQYF. The CDR3 DNA reads as TGTGCCAGCAGTAGCCCCGGGAGGGGGCCCTACGAGCAGTACTTC.

The chain employs TRBV3-1 (or the pseudogene TRBV3-2) and TRBJ2-6; D call uncertain. Germline V lookup: CDR1 LGHDT, CDR2 YNNKEL (reference sequence). Trimming left V 0 bases short and J 2 bases short, with 11 bases between. This CDR3 is 17 amino acids long. For the CDR3, the DNA is TGTGCCAGCAGCCAAGATTTTGGCACCGCTGGGGCCAACGTCCTGACTTTC. This codes for CASSQDFGTAGANVLTF.

The chain recombines TRBV12-5 with TRBJ1-2; D is unresolved. CDR1 is LGHNT and CDR2 is FRNRAP in the germline V gene. Trimming took 2 bases from V and 0 from J, leaving 7 bases between them. The CDR3 extends over 14 amino acids. CDR3 sequence: CASGLNRANYGYTF. Written as DNA, the CDR3 is TGTGCTAGTGGTTTGAACAGAGCTAACTATGGCTACACCTTC.

This clone was seen only once. This chain uses TRBV7-2 with TRBJ2-2; D not certain. Trimming stripped 5 bases from V and 2 bases from J, with 12 bases between. Per the germline V gene, CDR1 is SGHTA and CDR2 is FQGNSA. This CDR3 region has 15 residues. CDR3 nucleotides: TGTGCCAGCAGCCCACCGCTTCCTAACACCGGGGAGCTGTTTTTT. Translating gives CASSPPLPNTGELFF.

The rearrangement uses TRBV29-1 and TRBJ2-1, with D possibly TRBD1 on 5 matching bases. V was trimmed by 1 base and J by 6 bases, leaving 7 bases between them. The germline CDR1 and CDR2 sequences are SQVTM and ANQGSEA. CDR3 length equals 12 residues. Here the CDR3 DNA reads TGCAGCGTTGAAGGCAGGGCCAATGAGCAGTTCTTC. Protein product: CSVEGRANEQFF.

This chain joins TRBV2 and TRBJ2-7; D is undetermined. Germline CDR1 and CDR2: SNHLY and FYNNEI. V lost 10 bases and J lost 1, with 11 bases in between. The CDR3 contains 12 residues. The CDR3 is CATQSTSYEQYF. For the CDR3, the DNA is TGTGCCACGCAATCTACGTCCTACGAGCAGTACTTC.

The rearrangement uses TRBV18 and TRBJ2-1; D is unresolved. The CDR3 consists of 13 residues. The germline V gene has CDR1 KGHSH and CDR2 LQKENI. V lost 5 bases to trimming and J lost 10 bases, with 15 bases between them. CDR3 amino acids: CASSTLLSGEQFF. DNA for the CDR3: TGTGCCAGCTCAACCCTGCTCTCGGGCGAGCAGTTCTTC.

The chain joins TRBV6-5 to TRBJ1-2, with D tentatively TRBD1 (6 bases). Trimming removed 6 bases at V and 8 bases at J, with 16 bases between. CDR1 and CDR2 from the germline V gene are MNHEY and SVGAGI. The CDR3 covers 13 residues. CDR3 coding DNA: TGTGCCAGCAGCCCGGGACACTCGGGCGGCTACACCTTC. This sequence encodes CASSPGHSGGYTF.